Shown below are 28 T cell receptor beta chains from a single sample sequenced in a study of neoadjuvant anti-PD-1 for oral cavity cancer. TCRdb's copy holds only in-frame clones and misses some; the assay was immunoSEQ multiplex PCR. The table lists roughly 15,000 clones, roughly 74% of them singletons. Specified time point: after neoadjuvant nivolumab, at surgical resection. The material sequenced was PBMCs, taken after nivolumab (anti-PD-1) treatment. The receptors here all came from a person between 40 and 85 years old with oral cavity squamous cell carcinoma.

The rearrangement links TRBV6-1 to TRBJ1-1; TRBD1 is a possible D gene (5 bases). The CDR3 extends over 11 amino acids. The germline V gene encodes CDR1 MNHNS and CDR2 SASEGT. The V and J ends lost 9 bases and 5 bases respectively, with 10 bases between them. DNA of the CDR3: TGTGCCAGTGGGTCAGGGACTGAAGCTTTCTTT. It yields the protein CASGSGTEAFF.

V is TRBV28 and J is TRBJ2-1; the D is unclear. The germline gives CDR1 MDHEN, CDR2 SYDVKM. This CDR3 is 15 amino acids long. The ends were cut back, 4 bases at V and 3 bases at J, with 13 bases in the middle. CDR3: CASSSSGPDYNEQFF. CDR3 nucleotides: TGTGCCAGCAGTTCCTCTGGGCCCGACTACAATGAGCAGTTCTTC.

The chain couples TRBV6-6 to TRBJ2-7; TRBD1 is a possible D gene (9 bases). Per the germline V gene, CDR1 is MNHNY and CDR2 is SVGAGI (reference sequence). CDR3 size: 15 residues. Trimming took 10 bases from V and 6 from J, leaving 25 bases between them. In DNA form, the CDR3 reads TGTGCCAACCGAGCGGGGGACAGGGTCGTCGGCGAGCAGTACTTC. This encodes CANRAGDRVVGEQYF.

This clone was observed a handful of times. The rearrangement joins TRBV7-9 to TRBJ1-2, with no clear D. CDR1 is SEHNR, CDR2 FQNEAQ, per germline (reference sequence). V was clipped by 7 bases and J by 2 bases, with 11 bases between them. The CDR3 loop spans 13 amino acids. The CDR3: CASNPRTNYGYTF. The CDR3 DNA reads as TGTGCCAGCAACCCCCGGACGAACTATGGCTACACCTTC.

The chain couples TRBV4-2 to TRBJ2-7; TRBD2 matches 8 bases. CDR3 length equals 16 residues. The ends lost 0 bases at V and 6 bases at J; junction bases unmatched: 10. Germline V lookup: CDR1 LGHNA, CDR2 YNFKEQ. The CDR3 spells CASSQEARGGRIEQYF. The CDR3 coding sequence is TGTGCCAGCAGCCAAGAAGCCCGCGGGGGGCGCATCGAGCAGTACTTC.

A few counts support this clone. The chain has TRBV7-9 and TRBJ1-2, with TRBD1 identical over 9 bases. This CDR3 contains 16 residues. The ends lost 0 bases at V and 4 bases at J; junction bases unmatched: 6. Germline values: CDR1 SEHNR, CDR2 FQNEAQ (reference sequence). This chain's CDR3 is CASSLARTGDLYGYTF. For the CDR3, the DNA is TGTGCCAGCAGCTTAGCTCGGACAGGGGACCTCTATGGCTACACCTTC.

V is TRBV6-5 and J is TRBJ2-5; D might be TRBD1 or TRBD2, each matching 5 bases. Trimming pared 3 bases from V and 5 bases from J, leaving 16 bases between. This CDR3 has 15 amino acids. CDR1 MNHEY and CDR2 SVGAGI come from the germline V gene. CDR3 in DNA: TGTGCCAGCAGTTATCCCACGGGGACGGGGGAGACCCAGTACTTC. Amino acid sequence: CASSYPTGTGETQYF.

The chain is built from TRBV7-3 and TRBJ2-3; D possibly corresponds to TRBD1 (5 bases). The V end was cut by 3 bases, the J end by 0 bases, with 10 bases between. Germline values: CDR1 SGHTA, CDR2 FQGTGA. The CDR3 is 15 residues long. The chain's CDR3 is CASSFTGASTDTQYF. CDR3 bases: TGTGCCAGCAGCTTCACAGGAGCTAGCACAGATACGCAGTATTTT.

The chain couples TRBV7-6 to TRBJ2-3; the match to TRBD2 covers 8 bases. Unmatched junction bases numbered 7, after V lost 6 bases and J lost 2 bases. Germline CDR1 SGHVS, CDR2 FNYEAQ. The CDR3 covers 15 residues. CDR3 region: CASSPGGGSTDTQYF. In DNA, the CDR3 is TGTGCCAGCAGTCCCGGGGGGGGTTCCACAGATACGCAGTATTTT.

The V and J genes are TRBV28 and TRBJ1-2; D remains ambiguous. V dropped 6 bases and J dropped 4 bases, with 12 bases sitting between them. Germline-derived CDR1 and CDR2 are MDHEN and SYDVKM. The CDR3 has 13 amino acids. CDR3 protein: CASSPSGIYGYTF. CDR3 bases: TGTGCCAGCAGCCCTTCGGGGATCTATGGCTACACCTTC.

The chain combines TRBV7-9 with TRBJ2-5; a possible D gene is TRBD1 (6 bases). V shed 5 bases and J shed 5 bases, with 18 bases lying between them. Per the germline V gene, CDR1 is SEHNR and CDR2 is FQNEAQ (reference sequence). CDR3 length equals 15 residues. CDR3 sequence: CASSAPRDTQETQYF. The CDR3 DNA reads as TGTGCCAGCAGCGCCCCCCGGGACACCCAGGAGACCCAGTACTTC.

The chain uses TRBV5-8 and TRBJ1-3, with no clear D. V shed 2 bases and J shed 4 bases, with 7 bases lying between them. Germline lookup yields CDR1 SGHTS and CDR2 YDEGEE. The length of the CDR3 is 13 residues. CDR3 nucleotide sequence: TGTGCCAGCAGCTTCCAGGCAGGAAACACCATATATTTT. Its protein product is CASSFQAGNTIYF. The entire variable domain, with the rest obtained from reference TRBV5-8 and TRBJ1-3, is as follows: EAGVTQSPTHLIKTRGQQATLRCSPISGHTSVYWYQQALGLGLQFLLWYDEGEERNRGNFPPRFSGRQFPNYSSELNVNALELEDSALYLCASSFQAGNTIYFGEGSWLTVV.

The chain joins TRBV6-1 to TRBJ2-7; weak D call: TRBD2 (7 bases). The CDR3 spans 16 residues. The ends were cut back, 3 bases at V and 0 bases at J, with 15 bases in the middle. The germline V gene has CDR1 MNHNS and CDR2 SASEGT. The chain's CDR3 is CASSDLGGESSYEQYF. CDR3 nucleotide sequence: TGTGCCAGCAGTGATCTAGGGGGGGAGAGCTCCTACGAGCAGTACTTC.

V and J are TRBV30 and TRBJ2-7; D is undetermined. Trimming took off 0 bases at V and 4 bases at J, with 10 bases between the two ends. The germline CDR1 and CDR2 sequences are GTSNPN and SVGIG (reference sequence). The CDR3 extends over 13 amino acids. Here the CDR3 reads CAWSVHLLYEQYF. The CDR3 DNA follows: TGTGCCTGGAGTGTACACCTTTTATACGAGCAGTACTTC.

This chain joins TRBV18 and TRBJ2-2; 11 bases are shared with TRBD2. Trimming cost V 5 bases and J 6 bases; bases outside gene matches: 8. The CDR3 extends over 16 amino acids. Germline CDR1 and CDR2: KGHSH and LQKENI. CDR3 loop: CASSSTSGIGAGELFF. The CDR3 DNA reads TGTGCCAGCTCATCGACTAGCGGGATAGGGGCCGGGGAGCTGTTTTTT. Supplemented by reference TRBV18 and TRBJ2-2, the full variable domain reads NAGVMQNPRHLVRRRGQEARLRCSPMKGHSHVYWYRQLPEEGLKFMVYLQKENIIDESGMPKERFSAEFPKEGPSILRIQQVVRGDSAAYFCASSSTSGIGAGELFFGEGSRLTVL.

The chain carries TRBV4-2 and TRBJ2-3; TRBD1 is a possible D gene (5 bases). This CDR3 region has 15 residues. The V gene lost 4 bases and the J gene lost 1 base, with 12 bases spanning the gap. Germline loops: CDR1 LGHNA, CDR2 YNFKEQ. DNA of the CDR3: TGTGCCAGCAGCCCGACAGTTTCTCGCACAGATACGCAGTATTTT. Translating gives CASSPTVSRTDTQYF.

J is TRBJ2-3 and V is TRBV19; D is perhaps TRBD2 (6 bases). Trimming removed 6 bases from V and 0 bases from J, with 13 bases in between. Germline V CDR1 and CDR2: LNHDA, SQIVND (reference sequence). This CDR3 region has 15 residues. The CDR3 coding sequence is TGTGCCAGTAGGCCGGGAGTAACCAGCACAGATACGCAGTATTTT. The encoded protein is CASRPGVTSTDTQYF.

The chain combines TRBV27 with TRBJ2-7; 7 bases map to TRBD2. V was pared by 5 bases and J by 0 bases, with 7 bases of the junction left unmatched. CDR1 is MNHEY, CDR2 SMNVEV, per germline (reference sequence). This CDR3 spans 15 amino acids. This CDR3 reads CASSIGREGSYEQYF. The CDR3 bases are TGTGCCAGCAGTATAGGGAGGGAAGGCTCCTACGAGCAGTACTTC.

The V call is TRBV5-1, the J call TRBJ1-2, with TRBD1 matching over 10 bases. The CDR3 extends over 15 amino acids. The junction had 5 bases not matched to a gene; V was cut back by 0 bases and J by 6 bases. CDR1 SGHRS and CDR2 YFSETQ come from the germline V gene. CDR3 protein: CASSLDPGQGNGYTF. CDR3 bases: TGCGCCAGCAGCTTGGACCCGGGACAGGGGAATGGCTACACCTTC.

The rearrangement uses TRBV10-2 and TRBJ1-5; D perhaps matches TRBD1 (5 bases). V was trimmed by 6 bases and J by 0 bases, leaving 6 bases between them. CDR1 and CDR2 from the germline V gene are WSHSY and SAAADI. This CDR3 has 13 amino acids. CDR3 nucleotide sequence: TGCGCCAGCAGCAGGGATAGCAATCAGCCCCAGCATTTT. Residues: CASSRDSNQPQHF.

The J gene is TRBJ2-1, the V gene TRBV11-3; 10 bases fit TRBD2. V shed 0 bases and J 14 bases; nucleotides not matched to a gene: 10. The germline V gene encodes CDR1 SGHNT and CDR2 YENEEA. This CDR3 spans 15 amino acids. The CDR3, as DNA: TGTGCCAGCAGCTTAGAAGGGGCTAGCGGGAGTACAAAGTTCTTC. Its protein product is CASSLEGASGSTKFF.

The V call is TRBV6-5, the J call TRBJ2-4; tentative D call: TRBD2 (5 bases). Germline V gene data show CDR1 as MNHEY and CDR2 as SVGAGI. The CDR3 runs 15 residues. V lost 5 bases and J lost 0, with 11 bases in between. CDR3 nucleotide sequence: TGTGCCAGCAGTACAGCGGCCTCAGCCAAAAACATTCAGTACTTC. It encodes CASSTAASAKNIQYF.

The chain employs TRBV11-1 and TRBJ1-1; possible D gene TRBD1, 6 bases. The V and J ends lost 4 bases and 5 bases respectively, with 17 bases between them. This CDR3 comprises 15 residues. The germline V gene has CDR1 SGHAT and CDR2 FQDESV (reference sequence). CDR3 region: CASSSSGQRGTEAFF. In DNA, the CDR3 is TGTGCCAGCAGCTCCTCGGGACAACGGGGGACTGAAGCTTTCTTT.

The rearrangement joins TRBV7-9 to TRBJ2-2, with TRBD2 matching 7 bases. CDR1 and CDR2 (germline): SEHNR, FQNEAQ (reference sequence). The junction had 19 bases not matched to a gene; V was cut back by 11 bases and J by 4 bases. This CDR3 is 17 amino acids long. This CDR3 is CAGRGSNTSGSTGELFF. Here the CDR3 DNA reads TGTGCCGGGCGGGGGTCTAACACCTCCGGGAGCACCGGGGAGCTGTTTTTT. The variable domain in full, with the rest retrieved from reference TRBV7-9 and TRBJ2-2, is DTGVSQNPRHKITKRGQNVTFRCDPISEHNRLYWYRQTLGQGPEFLTYFQNEAQLEKSRLLSDRFSAERPKGSFSTLEIQRTEQGDSAMYLCAGRGSNTSGSTGELFFGEGSRLTVL.

CDR3 bases: TGTGCCAGTAGCGGGGACTCTCGGTACGAGCAGTACTTC. This gives the protein CASSGDSRYEQYF. The V gene is TRBV19, the J gene TRBJ2-7, with D maybe TRBD2 (6 bases). CDR3 length: 13 amino acids. Trimming shortened V by 6 bases and J by 4 bases, and 13 bases separated the two germline ends. The germline V gene encodes CDR1 LNHDA and CDR2 SQIVND (reference sequence).

The CDR3 bases are TGCGCCAGCAGCTTGGTCGGGGCTCAAGGCTATGGCTACACCTTC. Encoded protein: CASSLVGAQGYGYTF. The rearrangement links TRBV5-1 to TRBJ1-2; D is possibly TRBD1 (5 bases). Germline assignment: CDR1 SGHRS and CDR2 YFSETQ. The germline V and J ends were trimmed by 0 bases and 4 bases, with 13 bases remaining between them. This CDR3 is 15 amino acids long.

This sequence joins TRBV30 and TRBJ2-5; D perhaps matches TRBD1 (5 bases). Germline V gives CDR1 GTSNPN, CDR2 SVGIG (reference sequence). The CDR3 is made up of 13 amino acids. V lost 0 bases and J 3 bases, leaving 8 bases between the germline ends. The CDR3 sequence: CAWSVGDKETQYF. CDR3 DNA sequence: TGTGCCTGGAGTGTAGGGGATAAAGAGACCCAGTACTTC.

The CDR3 here is CASSEGDRGLVEKLFF. The CDR3 DNA reads as TGTGCCAGCAGCGAGGGAGACAGGGGGCTAGTTGAAAAACTGTTTTTT. The V call is TRBV9, the J call TRBJ1-4; 10 bases fit TRBD1. The ends lost 3 bases at V and 7 bases at J; junction bases unmatched: 9. The V gene's germline CDR1 is SGDLS and CDR2 YYNGEE. The CDR3 is made up of 16 amino acids.